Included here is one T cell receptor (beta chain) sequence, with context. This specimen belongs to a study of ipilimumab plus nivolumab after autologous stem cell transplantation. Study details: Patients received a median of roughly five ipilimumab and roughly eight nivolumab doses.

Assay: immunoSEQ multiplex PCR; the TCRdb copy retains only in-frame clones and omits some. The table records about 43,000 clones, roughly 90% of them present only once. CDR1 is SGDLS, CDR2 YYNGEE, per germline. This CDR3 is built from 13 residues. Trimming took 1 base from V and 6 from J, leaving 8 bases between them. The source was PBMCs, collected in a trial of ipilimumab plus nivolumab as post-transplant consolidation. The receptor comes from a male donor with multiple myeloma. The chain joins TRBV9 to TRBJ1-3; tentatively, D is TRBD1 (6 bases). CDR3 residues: CASSVNRENTIYF. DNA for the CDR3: TGTGCCAGCAGCGTAAACAGGGAAAACACCATATATTTT.